The present T cell receptor (beta chain) was sequenced within a study of regulatory T cells in long-lasting Graves disease (dated by TCRdb to about 2021). About the full investigation: Persistent Graves' disease meant more than 5 years of antithyroid drug treatment with TSH receptor autoantibodies that stayed positive. This study used TCR sequencing and RNA sequencing of peripheral blood to compare persistent Graves' disease patients against newly diagnosed Graves' disease patients. The study took place in China and was registered as a clinical trial. A total of some 35 samples underwent TCR sequencing: about 13 from persistent and around 20 from newly diagnosed Graves' disease patients. On average, persistent Graves' disease patients in the clinical cohort had been on antithyroid drugs for about 9.7 years. What the research found in general, with its limitations: Persistent disease showed preferential use of TRBV28, TRBJ1-2 and TRBJ2-5, whereas newly diagnosed disease favored TRBV20-1 and TRBJ2-1. The authors acknowledged the small sample size as a limitation that may reduce accuracy. The study examined only peripheral blood because the primary lesion, thyroid tissue, could not be accessed. Sequencing and analysis were restricted to the TCR beta chain. More public clonotypes were shared among persistent patients (roughly 2,900) than among newly diagnosed patients (under 1,000). Compared with newly diagnosed patients, patients with persistent Graves' disease had lower TCR Shannon entropy and fewer highly expanded clones, which suggests clonal expansion.

On this clonotype: Its antigen specificity is not known. No clone much larger than this one lies a single base away; base qualities are absent.

The time point label corresponds to: persistent/refractory GD, antithyroid drugs over 5 years with positive TRAb. For both TCR sequencing and RNA sequencing, RNA was extracted from PBMCs in TRIzol. The diagnosis of Graves' disease was made according to American Thyroid Association guidelines. Patients for the study were recruited at an endocrinology department in Xi'an, China. Each patient gave roughly 8.4 milliliters of peripheral blood, collected in an EDTA anticoagulant tube. PBMCs were isolated by Ficoll Paque Plus density gradient separation without further T cell sorting. An Agilent 2100 Bioanalyzer and agarose gel were used to check RNA quality, while a NanoDrop 2000 measured RNA concentration. Clipping removes 3 bases from V and 7 bases from J, with 8 as the unmatched junction base count. From a lookup of the germline V gene (reference sequence), CDR1 and CDR2 are SGHNT and YYREEE. The CDR3 runs 15 residues from the cysteine to the phenylalanine. The only DNA kept is the CDR3, 45 bases in frame from the first base.

The library was obtained by multiplex PCR. The sequencing machine was an Illumina HiSeq 4000. iRepertoire HTBI primers and Arm-PCR amplification of CDR3 regions were used to construct TCR beta libraries. Before sequencing, the PCR products underwent gel purification. As for the authors' bioinformatics: A total of 62 TRBV and some 13 TRBJ segments were identified across samples and were used for gene usage analysis of CDR3 amino acid clonotypes. COPE and FqMerger were used to merge filtered high-quality paired reads into contigs. BLAST was used to align contigs to IMGT TRBV, TRBD and TRBJ reference genes, with CDR3 defined following IMGT. Highly expanded clones were defined as clonotypes with a frequency above 0.1%. Shannon entropy was used to measure repertoire diversity, and the Gini coefficient was used to measure V-J evenness. A clonotype found in more than one individual was treated as public. TCRdb passed the public sequencing reads through fastp at Q25 and MiXCR, retaining productive beta sequences. When rows share a CDR3 protein, they turn into one entry using the most common DNA and genes. V and J calls and clone size were set by TCRdb, not the authors. The sample table contains roughly 500,000 distinct CDR3 sequences; only one count was recorded for about 20% of them. The ten largest account for under 9% of the sample.

This clonotype was obtained from a female donor with Graves disease. The source was peripheral blood mononuclear cells (PBMCs), collected when the disease was refractory, from a patient treated with antithyroid drugs. The rearranged chain carries TRBV5-4 and TRBJ2-7, with TRBD1 matching 12 junction bases. The CDR3 here reads CASSSLGQGAREQYF. The sequenced DNA: TGTGCCAGCAGCTCGCTGGGACAGGGGGCGCGTGAGCAGTACTTC.